One sample yielded the 15 T cell receptor beta chains listed below, sequenced in a study of cytomegalovirus exposure and HLA in healthy donors. A multiplex PCR was run with 60 Vbeta primers and 13 Jbeta primers. The table came from immunoSEQ multiplex PCR; TCRdb's copy has only in-frame clones and leaves some out. The top ten clones hold approximately 8.4% of a sample with 110,000 or so clones, around 73% of them seen once. What was sequenced was PBMCs. The origin of the receptors is a man aged 35 to 55 in good health and CMV-seronegative.

The rearrangement uses TRBV7-8 and TRBJ2-4, with D unclear. Germline V CDR1 and CDR2: SGHVS, FQNEAQ. V was pared by 4 bases and J by 0 bases, with 13 bases between. This CDR3 region has 16 residues. The CDR3 DNA sequence: TGTGCCAGCAGCTCCAGTAGAGGTCTAGCCAAAAACATTCAGTACTTC. It yields the protein CASSSSRGLAKNIQYF.

This chain joins TRBV6-1 and TRBJ1-5; D is undetermined. CDR1 and CDR2 from the germline V gene are MNHNS and SASEGT. CDR3 size: 15 residues. V was pared by 2 bases and J by 0 bases, with 8 bases between. This CDR3 reads CASSERSYSNQPQHF. The DNA of the CDR3 is TGTGCCAGCAGTGAAAGGAGCTATAGCAATCAGCCCCAGCATTTT.

This clone occurred a few times. The J gene is TRBJ2-7, the V gene TRBV19, with D perhaps matching TRBD1 (5 bases). Trimming removed 6 bases from V and 5 bases from J, with 11 bases in between. The CDR3 totals 12 residues. Germline V gene sequence: CDR1 LNHDA, CDR2 SQIVND (reference sequence). The CDR3 loop is CASRGPRDEQYF. CDR3 DNA: TGTGCCAGTAGAGGGCCCAGGGACGAGCAGTACTTC.

The chain combines TRBV6-5 with TRBJ1-1; 9 bases map to TRBD1. The CDR3 totals 14 residues. The ends lost 6 bases at V and 4 bases at J; junction bases unmatched: 6. Germline values: CDR1 MNHEY, CDR2 SVGAGI. Written as DNA, the CDR3 is TGTGCCAGCAGCTCCGGGACAGGGAGCACTGAAGCTTTCTTT. It is translated as CASSSGTGSTEAFF.

This clone was found a few times. V usage is TRBV7-8 and J usage is TRBJ2-3, with D possibly matching TRBD1 (6 bases). The CDR3 sequence is 16 residues long. The germline V and J ends were trimmed by 4 bases and 0 bases, with 14 bases remaining between them. Germline CDR1 SGHVS, CDR2 FQNEAQ. The CDR3 coding sequence is TGTGCCAGCAGCTCTCTGACAGGTTCTAGCACAGATACGCAGTATTTT. This encodes CASSSLTGSSTDTQYF.

This clone has a handful of counts. V and J are TRBV6-5 and TRBJ1-2, with 9 bases lining up with TRBD1. The V segment lost 2 bases and the J segment 8 bases; nucleotides outside the gene matches: 3. This CDR3 is built from 13 residues. The germline CDR1 and CDR2 sequences are MNHEY and SVGAGI. The CDR3 region is CASSYGQGRGYTF. CDR3 sequence (DNA): TGTGCCAGCAGTTACGGACAGGGGCGAGGCTACACCTTC.

This clone was seen a single time. The chain has TRBV13 and TRBJ1-1; 11 nucleotides match TRBD1. V dropped 5 bases and J dropped 0; count of bases not matched to a gene: 8. This CDR3 spans 17 amino acids. Germline CDR1 reads PRHDT; CDR2 reads FYEKMQ (reference sequence). The CDR3 DNA follows: TGTGCCAGCAGCCCTCTCCGGGACAGGGGGATGAACACTGAAGCTTTCTTT. Protein sequence: CASSPLRDRGMNTEAFF.

This rearrangement joins TRBV30 to TRBJ1-1, with 8 bases lining up with TRBD1. The CDR3 contains 13 residues. J lost 11 bases, V lost 3 bases, and 11 bases had no gene match. The V gene's germline CDR1 is GTSNPN and CDR2 SVGIG (reference sequence). This CDR3 is CAWSPLGQGAAFF. CDR3 nucleotides: TGTGCCTGGAGCCCATTAGGACAGGGTGCTGCTTTCTTT.

The genes are TRBV19 and TRBJ2-6; D perhaps matches TRBD1 (5 bases). The CDR3 is 18 amino acids. Trimming pared 3 bases from V and 0 bases from J, leaving 15 bases between. Germline values: CDR1 LNHDA, CDR2 SQIVND (reference sequence). The CDR3 sequence is CASSIDSRANSGANVLTF. In DNA form, the CDR3 reads TGTGCCAGTAGTATCGATAGCAGGGCCAACTCTGGGGCCAACGTCCTGACTTTC.

The V gene is TRBV4-3, the J gene TRBJ1-5; 7 nucleotides align to TRBD1. V was pared by 7 bases and J by 2 bases, with 14 bases of the junction left unmatched. From germline, CDR1 is LGHNA and CDR2 YSLEER. This CDR3 comprises 17 residues. DNA of the CDR3: TGCGCCAGCAACCCCCACAGGGGAGGCGTACGCAATCAGCCCCAGCATTTT. Amino acid sequence: CASNPHRGGVRNQPQHF.

The V and J genes are TRBV2 and TRBJ2-5; 9 nucleotides match TRBD2. This CDR3 is built from 14 residues. The junction had 4 bases not matched to a gene; V was cut back by 3 bases and J by 5 bases. Germline V gene sequence: CDR1 SNHLY, CDR2 FYNNEI. The CDR3 spells CASSEGTSMETQYF. The CDR3 DNA is TGTGCCAGCAGTGAGGGGACTAGCATGGAGACCCAGTACTTC.

This clone appeared once. The chain carries TRBV5-1 and TRBJ2-3; TRBD2 matches 8 bases. V lost 4 bases, J lost 0 bases, and 7 bases stayed unmatched. Germline V gene data show CDR1 as SGHRS and CDR2 as YFSETQ. The CDR3 has 16 amino acids. Written as DNA, the CDR3 is TGCGCCAGCAGCCTCCGGGGGGGGTTTAGCACAGATACGCAGTATTTT. This gives the protein CASSLRGGFSTDTQYF.

The chain uses TRBV6-1 and TRBJ1-5; 7 bases are a match to TRBD1. There are 17 residues in the CDR3. Per germline, CDR1 MNHNS and CDR2 SASEGT. V was pared by 0 bases and J by 0 bases, with 5 bases of the junction left unmatched. The CDR3 DNA is TGTGCCAGCAGTGAAGCAGGGCAGGGGGTTAGCAATCAGCCCCAGCATTTT. Translating it yields CASSEAGQGVSNQPQHF.

J is TRBJ1-1 and V is TRBV9; 9 positions match TRBD1. The germline V gene encodes CDR1 SGDLS and CDR2 YYNGEE. V shed 0 bases and J 1 base; nucleotides not matched to a gene: 7. The CDR3 is made up of 17 amino acids. The CDR3 DNA sequence: TGTGCCAGCAGCGTAGGGGGGACAGGGCGGAGGAACACTGAAGCTTTCTTT. This gives the protein CASSVGGTGRRNTEAFF.

This clone was counted a single time. The chain joins TRBV9 to TRBJ2-5; D is possibly TRBD1 (6 bases). V was pared by 3 bases and J by 2 bases, with 14 bases between. The CDR3 runs to 15 residues. Germline V gene sequence: CDR1 SGDLS, CDR2 YYNGEE. The CDR3 protein is CASSETGNPQETQYF. The CDR3, as DNA: TGTGCCAGCAGCGAAACAGGGAATCCGCAAGAGACCCAGTACTTC.